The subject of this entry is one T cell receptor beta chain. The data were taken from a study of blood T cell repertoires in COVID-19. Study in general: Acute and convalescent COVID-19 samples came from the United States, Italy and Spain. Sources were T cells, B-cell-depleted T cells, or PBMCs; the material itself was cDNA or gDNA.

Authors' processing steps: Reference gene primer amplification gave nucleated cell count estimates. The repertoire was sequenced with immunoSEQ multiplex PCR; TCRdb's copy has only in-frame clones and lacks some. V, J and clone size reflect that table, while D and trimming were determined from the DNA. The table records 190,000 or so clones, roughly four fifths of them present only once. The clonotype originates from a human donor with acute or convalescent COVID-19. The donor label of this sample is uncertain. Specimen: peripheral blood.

In nucleotides, the CDR3 is TGCGCCAGCAGCCAAAGCGATGGGTTTGAGCAGTTCTTC. The encoded protein is CASSQSDGFEQFF. The chain carries TRBV4-3 and TRBJ2-1; no reliable D call. Trimming removed 2 bases from V and 9 bases from J, with 11 bases in between. This CDR3 region has 13 residues. Germline CDR1 is LGHNA and CDR2 is YSLEER.